The present T cell receptor beta chain was sequenced within a study of neurological immune-mediated disorders. Whole-study findings and limits: No sharing of CDR3 amino acid sequences was observed among expanded clones across subjects, suggesting private repertoires in all groups. Falling below healthy controls, multiple sclerosis showed the least TCR clonal expansion, while HTLV-1-associated myelopathy showed the most.

V lost 2 bases, J lost 8 bases, and 4 bases stayed unmatched. Per the germline V gene, CDR1 is SGHRS and CDR2 is YFSETQ. The CDR3 has 16 residues. The time point was: longitudinal time-point 3. The unsorted libraries were made from 2 million PBMCs kept at -80 C. Each TCR transcript was tagged with a 10-nucleotide random UMI during 5'RACE. TCRdb re-called the 5' RACE reads with MiXCR, one entry per CDR3 protein. The sample has approximately 45,000 distinct CDR3 sequences; 13% are singletons. As for this clonotype: Its specificity is not known.

Sequencing used PBMCs. The origin of this receptor is a man aged 25-45 years in good health. V gene TRBV5-1 combines with J gene TRBJ2-1; 16 bases line up with TRBD2. The CDR3, as DNA: TGCGCCAGCAGCTTCGGGACTAGCGGGAGGGCCGATGAGCAGTTCTTC. Its protein product is CASSFGTSGRADEQFF.